This passage covers 9 T cell receptor beta chains from one sample sequenced in a study of shared clonotypes between healthy human individuals. Data came from immunoSEQ multiplex PCR; TCRdb stores just in-frame clones and leaves some out. The data contain fewer than 1.4 million clones, around 78% of them singletons. Material: memory CD4+ T cells from PBMCs. The subset: CD45RA-negative fraction. The receptors shown here come from a man between 18 and 29 years old in good health. Some clones in this sample may be carry-over from other donors' samples.

V and J are TRBV19 and TRBJ1-5; the D gene is possibly TRBD1 (5 bases). The CDR3 runs 15 residues. Germline assignment: CDR1 LNHDA and CDR2 SQIVND (reference sequence). V shed 4 bases and J shed 5 bases, with 15 bases lying between them. CDR3 sequence reads: CASSTLTVGYQPQHF. The CDR3 DNA reads as TGTGCCAGTAGTACACTGACAGTCGGATATCAGCCCCAGCATTTT.

This clone was counted between two and nine times. The CDR3 nucleotides are TGTGCCGCCCGGGGGGCAGGGGGCAGGAATGAGCAGTTCTTC. Its translation: CAARGAGGRNEQFF. V is TRBV28 and J is TRBJ2-1, with TRBD1 as a possible D gene (8 bases). The CDR3 covers 14 residues. V was clipped by 11 bases and J by 7 bases, with 21 bases between them. Germline CDR1 MDHEN, CDR2 SYDVKM.

The V gene is TRBV6-5, the J gene TRBJ1-3; D is unclear. V lost 6 bases and J lost 0, with 12 bases in between. Germline V CDR1 and CDR2: MNHEY, SVGAGI. CDR3 length: 15 residues. The CDR3 DNA follows: TGTGCCAGCAGCCAGAGGCCCCACTCTGGAAACACCATATATTTT. Amino acids: CASSQRPHSGNTIYF.

The V gene is TRBV7-8, the J gene TRBJ2-7, with D perhaps matching TRBD2 (5 bases). Germline assignment: CDR1 SGHVS and CDR2 FQNEAQ. V lost 1 base and J lost 3, with 13 bases in between. The CDR3 has 15 amino acids. The CDR3 bases are TGTGCCAGCAGCTTAGAGTCCGGGCGGGTCTACGAGCAGTACTTC. This codes for CASSLESGRVYEQYF. Full variable domain (remainder filled in from reference TRBV7-8 and TRBJ2-7): GAGVSQSPRYKVAKRGQDVALRCDPISGHVSLFWYQQALGQGPEFLTYFQNEAQLDKSGLPSDRFFAERPEGSVSTLKIQRTQQEDSAVYLCASSLESGRVYEQYFGPGTRLTVT.

This chain connects TRBV19 to TRBJ2-1, with D unclear. The length of the CDR3 is 11 residues. Germline V gene data show CDR1 as LNHDA and CDR2 as SQIVND (reference sequence). Deletions cut 7 bases from V and 8 bases from J, with 9 bases between. The CDR3 region has the DNA TGTGCCAGTATTTATCGAGATGAGCAGTTCTTC. It yields the protein CASIYRDEQFF.

This clone was seen only a few times. This chain joins TRBV7-2 and TRBJ2-1; tentative D call: TRBD2 (6 bases). The germline V gene has CDR1 SGHTA and CDR2 FQGNSA. Trimming took off 6 bases at V and 7 bases at J, with 25 bases between the two ends. The CDR3 has 17 amino acids. Here the CDR3 reads CASRPPGVAGAGNEQFF. CDR3 DNA sequence: TGTGCCAGCAGGCCTCCGGGAGTCGCTGGGGCAGGGAATGAGCAGTTCTTC.

This clone was counted once. The chain is built from TRBV30 and TRBJ1-3, with TRBD1 identical over 9 bases. The CDR3 runs 15 residues. V was clipped by 1 base and J by 3 bases; unmatched bases: 4. Per germline, CDR1 GTSNPN and CDR2 SVGIG (reference sequence). CDR3: CAWSASDRGGNTIYF. CDR3 coding DNA: TGTGCCTGGAGTGCCTCGGACAGGGGTGGAAACACCATATATTTT.

On this clone itself: A read error is possible here, since a much larger clone lies one base away. Different DNA sequences within this sample yield the same CDR3. This sequence joins TRBV5-1 and TRBJ2-3; D may correspond to TRBD1 or TRBD2 (5 bases each). Germline V gene data show CDR1 as SGHRS and CDR2 as YFSETQ. V lost 1 base, J lost 3 bases, and 6 bases lay in between. There are 13 residues in the CDR3. The CDR3 loop reads CASSLWGTDTQYF. The CDR3, as DNA: TGCGCCAGCAGCTTGTGGGGGACAGATACGCAGTATTTT.

This chain uses TRBV18 with TRBJ1-1; the match to TRBD1 covers 9 bases. V lost 6 bases and J lost 2; bases outside the gene matches: 10. Germline V gives CDR1 KGHSH, CDR2 LQKENI. The CDR3 has 16 residues. CDR3: CASSPRDRAGNTEAFF. For the CDR3, the DNA is TGTGCCAGCTCGCCCCGGGACAGGGCGGGAAACACTGAAGCTTTCTTT.